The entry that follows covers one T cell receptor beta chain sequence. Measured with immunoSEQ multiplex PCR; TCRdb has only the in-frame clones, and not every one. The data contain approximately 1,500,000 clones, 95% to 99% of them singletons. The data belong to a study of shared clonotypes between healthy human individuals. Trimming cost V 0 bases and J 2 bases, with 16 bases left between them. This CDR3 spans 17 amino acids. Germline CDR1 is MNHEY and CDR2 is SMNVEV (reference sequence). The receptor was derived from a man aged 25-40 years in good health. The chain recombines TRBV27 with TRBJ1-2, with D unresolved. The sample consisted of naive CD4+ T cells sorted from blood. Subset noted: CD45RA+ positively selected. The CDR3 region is CASSLSTVPPQNYGYTF. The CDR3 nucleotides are TGTGCCAGCAGTTTATCCACAGTCCCCCCGCAGAACTATGGCTACACCTTC.